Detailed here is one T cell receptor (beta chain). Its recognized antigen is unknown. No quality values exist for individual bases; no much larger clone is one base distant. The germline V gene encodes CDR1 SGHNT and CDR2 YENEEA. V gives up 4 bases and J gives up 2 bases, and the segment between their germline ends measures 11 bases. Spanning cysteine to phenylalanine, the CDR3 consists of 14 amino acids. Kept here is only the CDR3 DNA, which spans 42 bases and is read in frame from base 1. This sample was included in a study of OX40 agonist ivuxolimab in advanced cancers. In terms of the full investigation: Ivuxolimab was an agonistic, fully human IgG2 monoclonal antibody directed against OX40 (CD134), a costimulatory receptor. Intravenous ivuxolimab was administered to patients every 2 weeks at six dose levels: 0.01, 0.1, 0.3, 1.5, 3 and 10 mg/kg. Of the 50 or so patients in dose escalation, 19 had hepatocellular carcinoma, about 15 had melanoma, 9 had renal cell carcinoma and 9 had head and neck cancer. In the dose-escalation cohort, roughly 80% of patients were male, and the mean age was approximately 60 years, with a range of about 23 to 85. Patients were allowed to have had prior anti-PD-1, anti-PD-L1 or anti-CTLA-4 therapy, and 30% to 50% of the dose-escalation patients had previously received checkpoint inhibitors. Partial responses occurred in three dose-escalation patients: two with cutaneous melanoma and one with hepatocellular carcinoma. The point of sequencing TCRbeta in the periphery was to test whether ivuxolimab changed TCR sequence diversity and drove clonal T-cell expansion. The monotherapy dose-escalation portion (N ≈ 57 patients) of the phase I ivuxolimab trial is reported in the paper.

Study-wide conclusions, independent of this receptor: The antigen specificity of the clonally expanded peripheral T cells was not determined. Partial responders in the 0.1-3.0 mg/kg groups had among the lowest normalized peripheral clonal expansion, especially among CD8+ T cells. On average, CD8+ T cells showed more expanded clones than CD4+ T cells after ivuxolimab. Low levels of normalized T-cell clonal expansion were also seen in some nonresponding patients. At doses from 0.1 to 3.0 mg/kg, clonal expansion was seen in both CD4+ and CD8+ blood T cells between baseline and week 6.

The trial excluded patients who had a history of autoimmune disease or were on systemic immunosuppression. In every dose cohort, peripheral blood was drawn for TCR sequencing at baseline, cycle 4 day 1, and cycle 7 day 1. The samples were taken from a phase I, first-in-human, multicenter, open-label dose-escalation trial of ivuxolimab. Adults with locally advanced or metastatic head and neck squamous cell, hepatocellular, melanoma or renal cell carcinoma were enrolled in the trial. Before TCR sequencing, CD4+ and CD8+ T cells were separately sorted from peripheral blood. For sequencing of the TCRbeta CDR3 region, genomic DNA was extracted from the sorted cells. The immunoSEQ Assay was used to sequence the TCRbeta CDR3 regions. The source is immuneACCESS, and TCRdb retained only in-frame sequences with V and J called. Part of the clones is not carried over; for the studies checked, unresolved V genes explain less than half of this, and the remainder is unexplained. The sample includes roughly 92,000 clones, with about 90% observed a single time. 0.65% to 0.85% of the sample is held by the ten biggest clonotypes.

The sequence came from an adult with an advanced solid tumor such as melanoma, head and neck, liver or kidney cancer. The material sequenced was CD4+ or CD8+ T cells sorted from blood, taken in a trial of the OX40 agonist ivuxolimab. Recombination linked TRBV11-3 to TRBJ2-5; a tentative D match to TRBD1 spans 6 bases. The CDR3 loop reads CASSSLTGQETQYF. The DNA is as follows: TGTGCCAGCAGCTCCCTTACAGGGCAAGAGACCCAGTACTTC.